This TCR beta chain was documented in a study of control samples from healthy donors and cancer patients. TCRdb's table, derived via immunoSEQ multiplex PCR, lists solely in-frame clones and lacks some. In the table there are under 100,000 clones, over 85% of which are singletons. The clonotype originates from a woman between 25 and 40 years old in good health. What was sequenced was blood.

The CDR3 loop is CASTPGTANTEAFF. The DNA for the CDR3 is TGTGCCAGCACGCCCGGGACAGCGAACACTGAAGCTTTCTTT. The chain uses TRBV5-4 and TRBJ1-1, with 7 bases aligning to TRBD1. The J segment lost 1 base and the V segment lost 6 bases, leaving 6 bases of the junction unmatched. Germline CDR1 is SGHNT and CDR2 is YYREEE (reference sequence). The CDR3 sequence is 14 residues long.